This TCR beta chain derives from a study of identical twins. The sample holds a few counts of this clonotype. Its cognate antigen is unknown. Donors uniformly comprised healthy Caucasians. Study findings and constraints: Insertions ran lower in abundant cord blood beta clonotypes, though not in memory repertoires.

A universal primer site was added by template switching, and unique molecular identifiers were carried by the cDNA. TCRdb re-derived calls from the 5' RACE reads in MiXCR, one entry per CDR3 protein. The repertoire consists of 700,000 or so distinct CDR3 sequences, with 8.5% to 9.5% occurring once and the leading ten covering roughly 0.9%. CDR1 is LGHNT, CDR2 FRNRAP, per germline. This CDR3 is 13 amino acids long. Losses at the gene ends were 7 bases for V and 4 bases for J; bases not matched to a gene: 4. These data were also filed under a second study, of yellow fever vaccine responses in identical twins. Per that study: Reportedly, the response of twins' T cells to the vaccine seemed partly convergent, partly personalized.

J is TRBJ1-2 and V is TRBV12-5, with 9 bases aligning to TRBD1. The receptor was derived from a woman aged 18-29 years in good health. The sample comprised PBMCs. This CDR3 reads CASAPDRGYGYTF. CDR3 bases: TGTGCTAGTGCCCCGGACAGGGGCTATGGCTACACCTTC.